This TCR beta chain was sequenced during a study of blood T cell repertoires in COVID-19. The overall study: Sites in the United States, Italy and Spain provided acute and convalescent COVID-19 samples.

Profiling relied on immunoSEQ multiplex PCR, and the TCRdb table lists in-frame clones only, not all of them. The sample lists hundreds of thousands of clones, around 90% occurring once. Membership in each cohort depended on participant-reported clinical history. All recovered Cohort 3 donors got two negative PCRs, got clearance, or saw symptom resolution. Per germline, CDR1 SGHNT and CDR2 YENEEA. The CDR3 is 13 residues long. The J segment lost 1 base and the V segment lost 7 bases, leaving 3 bases of the junction unmatched. The rearrangement uses TRBV11-3 and TRBJ2-7; TRBD1 matches at 8 bases. The source material was PBMCs or T cells enriched from blood (not recorded which). The sequence came from a woman in her thirties who had recovered from COVID-19. CDR3 region: CASNRGASYEQYF. The DNA of the CDR3 is TGTGCCAGCAACAGGGGGGCATCCTACGAGCAGTACTTC.